This T cell receptor beta chain was sequenced in a study of radiotherapy plus CTLA-4 blockade in lung cancer. Looking at the study overall: With 25% to 40% of patients having disease control, objective responses were seen in roughly 19%.

Focal radiation plus CTLA-4 blockade with ipilimumab was given to patients with chemo-refractory metastatic non-small-cell lung cancer. A note on this clone: What it binds is unknown.

The data were produced by immunoSEQ multiplex PCR, yet TCRdb's version contains in-frame clones alone and is incomplete. The table records about 32,000 clones, more than 80% of them present only once. Findings of the study overall: Early shifts in blood T cell clones, with interferon-beta, reportedly predicted response best.

There are 13 residues in the CDR3. The germline CDR1 and CDR2 sequences are SGDLS and YYNGEE. The V and J ends lost 2 bases and 5 bases, in that order; junction bases with no gene match: 3. This specimen consisted of peripheral blood, obtained from a patient treated with radiotherapy plus ipilimumab. This chain connects TRBV9 to TRBJ1-1; 7 nucleotides line up with TRBD1. The clonotype originates from a human donor with non-small cell lung cancer who had stable disease on radiotherapy plus ipilimumab. CDR3 amino acids: CASSVGQVTEAFF. CDR3 coding DNA: TGTGCCAGCAGCGTTGGACAGGTAACTGAAGCTTTCTTT.